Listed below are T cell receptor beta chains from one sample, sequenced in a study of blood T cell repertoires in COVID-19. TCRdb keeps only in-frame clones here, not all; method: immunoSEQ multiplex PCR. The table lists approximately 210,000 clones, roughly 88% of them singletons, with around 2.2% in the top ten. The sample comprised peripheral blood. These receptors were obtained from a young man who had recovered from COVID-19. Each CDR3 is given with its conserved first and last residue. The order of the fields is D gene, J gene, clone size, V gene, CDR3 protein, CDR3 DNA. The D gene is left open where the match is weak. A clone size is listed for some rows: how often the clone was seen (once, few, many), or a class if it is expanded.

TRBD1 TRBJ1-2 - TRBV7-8 CASSLFTSVGTGVPPNYGYTF TGTGCCAGCAGCTTATTTACGTCCGTCGGGACAGGAGTTCCGCCTAACTATGGCTACACCTTC
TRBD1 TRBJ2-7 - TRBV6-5 CASSHRQGPSYEQYF TGTGCCAGCAGTCACCGACAGGGGCCCTCCTACGAGCAGTACTTC
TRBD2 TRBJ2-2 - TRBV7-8 CASSLGRLAGETNTGELFF TGTGCCAGCAGCTTAGGAAGGCTAGCGGGGGAAACGAACACCGGGGAGCTGTTTTTT
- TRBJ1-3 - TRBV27 CASGRSLSGNTIYF TGTGCCAGTGGAAGGAGCCTCTCTGGAAACACCATATATTTT
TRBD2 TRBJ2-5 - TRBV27 CASSLAQAGDQETQYF TGTGCCAGCAGTTTAGCTCAAGCGGGGGACCAAGAGACCCAGTACTTC
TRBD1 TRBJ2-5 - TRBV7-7 CASSFDRAETQYF TGTGCCAGCAGCTTTGACAGGGCTGAGACCCAGTACTTC
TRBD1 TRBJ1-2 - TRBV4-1 CASSQDRGLTGKGYTF TGCGCCAGCAGCCAAGATAGGGGATTGACAGGGAAAGGCTACACCTTC
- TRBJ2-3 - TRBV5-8 CASSFTGTDTQYF TGTGCCAGCAGTTTTACAGGGACAGATACGCAGTATTTT
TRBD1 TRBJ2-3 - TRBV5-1 CASSLGPDDRGTDTQYF TGCGCCAGCAGCTTGGGGCCAGATGACAGGGGCACAGATACGCAGTATTTT
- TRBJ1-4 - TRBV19 CASSMVPGSRGPNEKLFF TGTGCCAGTAGTATGGTCCCCGGTTCCCGAGGTCCTAATGAAAAACTGTTTTTT
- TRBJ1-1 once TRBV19 CASLDIPTEAFF TGTGCCAGTCTGGACATTCCCACCGAAGCTTTCTTT
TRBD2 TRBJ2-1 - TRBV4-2 CASSQGERGADNEQFF TGTGCCAGCAGCCAAGGCGAGCGGGGGGCAGACAATGAGCAGTTCTTC
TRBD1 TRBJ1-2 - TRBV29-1 CSALGQGDGYTF TGCAGCGCCCTCGGACAGGGAGATGGCTACACCTTC
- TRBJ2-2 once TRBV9 CASSVEKGTNTGELFF TGTGCCAGCAGCGTAGAAAAGGGGACGAACACCGGGGAGCTGTTTTTT
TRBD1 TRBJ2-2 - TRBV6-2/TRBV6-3 CASSLFGQAGELFF TGTGCCAGCAGCCTCTTCGGACAGGCAGGGGAGCTGTTTTTT
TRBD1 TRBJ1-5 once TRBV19 CAIQGQDQPQHF TGTGCCATACAGGGGCAGGATCAGCCCCAGCATTTT
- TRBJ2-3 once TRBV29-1 CSVEGGAADTQYF TGCAGCGTTGAGGGGGGAGCGGCAGATACGCAGTATTTT